These 13 T cell receptor beta chains originate from one sample sequenced in a study of blood T cell repertoires in COVID-19. The method was immunoSEQ multiplex PCR; TCRdb's version includes in-frame clones alone and lacks a portion of them. The sample contains about 94,000 clones, more than 75% of which appear only once. Source material: peripheral blood. These receptors were obtained from a woman of 80 years or more with acute or convalescent COVID-19.

This chain links TRBV10-3 with TRBJ1-6; D gene unclear. The CDR3 contains 12 residues. Trimming removed 6 bases from V and 10 bases from J, with 10 bases in between. CDR1 and CDR2 (germline): ENHRY, SYGVKD. The chain's CDR3 is CAIRGMGSPLHF. CDR3 coding DNA: TGTGCCATCAGAGGAATGGGCTCACCCCTCCACTTT.

This chain connects TRBV11-2 to TRBJ2-7; TRBD1 aligns across 10 bases. With 7 bases clipped from V and 0 bases from J, the junction kept 9 bases outside the gene matches. CDR3 length: 16 residues. Per the germline V gene, CDR1 is SGHAT and CDR2 is FQNNGV. The chain's CDR3 is CASIDPGQGSSYEQYF. CDR3 in DNA: TGTGCCAGCATCGATCCGGGACAGGGGAGCTCCTACGAGCAGTACTTC.

The rearrangement links TRBV4-2 to TRBJ1-1; 9 bases are a match to TRBD1. With 3 bases clipped from V and 4 bases from J, the junction kept 6 bases outside the gene matches. The germline CDR1 and CDR2 sequences are LGHNA and YNFKEQ. CDR3 size: 15 residues. The CDR3 region is CASSHSGTGPTEAFF. CDR3 DNA sequence: TGTGCCAGCAGCCATTCCGGGACAGGGCCCACTGAAGCTTTCTTT.

This clone was seen just once. The chain joins TRBV9 to TRBJ1-5, with TRBD1 as a possible D gene (5 bases). The germline V gene encodes CDR1 SGDLS and CDR2 YYNGEE. Between the trimmed V and J ends, which lost 4 bases and 2 bases, there was a span of 10 bases. The CDR3 is 14 residues long. The CDR3 sequence: CASSPGGGNQPQHF. CDR3 nucleotide sequence: TGTGCCAGCAGCCCCGGGGGGGGCAATCAGCCCCAGCATTTT. The whole variable domain, filled in from reference TRBV9 and TRBJ1-5, reads DSGVTQTPKHLITATGQRVTLRCSPRSGDLSVYWYQQSLDQGLQFLIQYYNGEERAKGNILERFSAQQFPDLHSELNLSSLELGDSALYFCASSPGGGNQPQHFGDGTRLSIL.

This clone was seen a handful of times. The chain is built from TRBV3-1 (or the pseudogene TRBV3-2) and TRBJ1-3; a possible D gene is TRBD1 (5 bases). CDR3 length equals 16 residues. V was cut by 4 bases and J by 4 bases, with 17 bases left in between. Per germline, CDR1 LGHDT and CDR2 YNNKEL (reference sequence). The CDR3 bases are TGTGCCAGCAGCCGAAACCCCCAGGGAGGCGGAAACACCATATATTTT. Its translation: CASSRNPQGGGNTIYF.

This sequence joins TRBV10-2 and TRBJ1-1; TRBD1 aligns across 10 bases. V was clipped by 4 bases and J by 5 bases; unmatched bases: 4. This CDR3 is built from 14 residues. Germline values: CDR1 WSHSY, CDR2 SAAADI. The CDR3 spells CASSGDRGGTEAFF. CDR3 DNA: TGCGCCAGCAGTGGGGACAGGGGAGGGACTGAAGCTTTCTTT.

The rearrangement uses TRBV5-1 and TRBJ2-5; D ambiguous. CDR1 and CDR2 (germline): SGHRS, YFSETQ. The CDR3 sequence is 12 residues long. The V end lost 0 bases, the J end lost 5 bases, and 5 bases lay between the germline ends. The CDR3 protein is CASSLVSETQYF. The CDR3 DNA sequence: TGCGCCAGCAGCTTGGTATCGGAGACCCAGTACTTC. Supplemented by reference TRBV5-1 and TRBJ2-5, the full variable domain reads KAGVTQTPRYLIKTRGQQVTLSCSPISGHRSVSWYQQTPGQGLQFLFEYFSETQRNKGNFPGRFSGRQFSNSRSEMNVSTLELGDSALYLCASSLVSETQYFGPGTRLLVL.

This chain links TRBV5-1 with TRBJ2-3, with TRBD2 matching 8 bases. The trim removed 0 bases at V and 3 bases at J, leaving 9 bases unmatched. This CDR3 comprises 17 residues. Germline CDR1 reads SGHRS; CDR2 reads YFSETQ. The CDR3 loop reads CASSLAVGIAGTDTQYF. In DNA form, the CDR3 reads TGCGCCAGCAGCTTGGCCGTCGGGATAGCGGGGACAGATACGCAGTATTTT.

This clone was seen a handful of times. The V and J genes are TRBV3-1 (or the pseudogene TRBV3-2) and TRBJ2-1, with 15 bases lining up with TRBD2. The CDR3 is 19 residues long. The germline V gene has CDR1 LGHDT and CDR2 YNNKEL (reference sequence). The V and J ends lost 0 bases and 6 bases, in that order; junction bases with no gene match: 9. The CDR3 region has the DNA TGTGCCAGCAGCCAAGATAAAGGGGGACTAGCGGGAGGAAGCAATGAGCAGTTCTTC. Amino acid sequence: CASSQDKGGLAGGSNEQFF.

V usage is TRBV12-5 and J usage is TRBJ2-1, with a tentative D call TRBD2 (6 bases). Germline V gene data show CDR1 as LGHNT and CDR2 as FRNRAP. This CDR3 comprises 17 residues. V was pared by 1 base and J by 0 bases, with 13 bases between. The CDR3 is CASGLAIAASSYNEQFF. CDR3 coding DNA: TGTGCTAGTGGTTTGGCTATAGCGGCCAGCTCCTACAATGAGCAGTTCTTC.

This sequence joins TRBV5-6 and TRBJ1-5; 10 bases fit TRBD1. The V gene's germline CDR1 is SGHDT and CDR2 YYEEEE. This CDR3 has 15 residues. V lost 4 bases, J lost 5 bases, and 6 bases stayed unmatched. The CDR3, as DNA: TGTGCCAGCAGCCAGGGACAGGGGAGTTATCAGCCCCAGCATTTT. It encodes CASSQGQGSYQPQHF.

The chain is built from TRBV7-9 and TRBJ1-4; 8 bases line up with TRBD1. The V segment lost 10 bases and the J segment 1 base; nucleotides outside the gene matches: 5. From germline, CDR1 is SEHNR and CDR2 FQNEAQ (reference sequence). The CDR3 is 14 residues long. CDR3 coding DNA: TGTGCCATTCAGGGGGCGCAAACTAATGAAAAACTGTTTTTT. Protein sequence: CAIQGAQTNEKLFF.

This sequence joins TRBV5-5 and TRBJ2-5; 7 positions agree with TRBD1. CDR1 and CDR2 (germline): SGHKS, YYEKEE (reference sequence). Trimming at V came to 5 bases and at J to 2 bases, leaving 6 bases not matched to a gene. The CDR3 is 14 residues long. In DNA form, the CDR3 reads TGTGCCAGCAGGACGGTGGACAGGCAAGAGACCCAGTACTTC. Translating gives CASRTVDRQETQYF.